The entry below describes one TCR beta chain. No antigen is known for it. The sample belongs to a study of HIV-infected patients and healthy controls. Alpha and beta constant-region primers primed reverse transcription of 400 to 650 ng RNA. Each of the alpha and beta chains got its own library through chain-specific third strand synthesis with indices. One entry per CDR3 protein, called by TCRdb with MiXCR from the 5' RACE reads. The sample lists about 15,000 distinct CDR3 sequences; 12% were seen once. In germline, CDR1 is MDHEN, CDR2 SYDVKM. The CDR3 has 14 residues. With 3 bases removed from V and 7 bases from J, the gap between germline ends came to 13 bases. Overall study results and limits: Eight alpha and eight beta V genes differed significantly in mean usage between HIV-infected patients and controls. Diversity differences between study cohorts were not due to their slight age and sex differences. In healthy controls, MAIT alpha CDR3s were common; in HIV+ repertoires, severely depleted.

Follow-up blood was drawn about 14 weeks, roughly three months, after antiretroviral therapy began. The repertoire came from unfractionated whole blood and reflected all unsorted peripheral T cells. The TCR sequence derives from an adult with HIV infection. The donor label of this sample is uncertain. Sequenced here: blood, sampled during antiretroviral therapy. The rearrangement uses TRBV28 and TRBJ1-5, with D hard to call. The CDR3 nucleotides are TGTGCCAGCAGTTTTCCCCAGCAGTACCAGCCCCAGCATTTT. As protein: CASSFPQQYQPQHF.